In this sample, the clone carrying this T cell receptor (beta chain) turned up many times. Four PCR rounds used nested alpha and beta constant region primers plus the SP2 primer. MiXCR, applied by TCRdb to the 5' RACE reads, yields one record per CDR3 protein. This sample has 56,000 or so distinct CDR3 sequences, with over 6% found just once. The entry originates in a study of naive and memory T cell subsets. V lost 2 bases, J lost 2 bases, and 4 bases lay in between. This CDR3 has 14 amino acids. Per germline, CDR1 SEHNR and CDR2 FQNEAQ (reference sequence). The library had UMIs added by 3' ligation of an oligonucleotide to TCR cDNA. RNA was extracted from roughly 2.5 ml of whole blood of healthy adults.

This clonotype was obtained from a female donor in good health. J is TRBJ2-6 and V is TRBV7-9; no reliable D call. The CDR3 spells CASSLFAGANVLTF. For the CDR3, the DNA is TGTGCCAGCAGCTTATTTGCTGGGGCCAACGTCCTGACTTTC.